The source of this T cell receptor (beta chain) is a study of blood T cell repertoires in COVID-19. The CDR3 is 14 amino acids. Germline assignment: CDR1 SEHNR and CDR2 FQNEAQ (reference sequence). V lost 4 bases and J lost 5, with 15 bases in between. Here immunoSEQ multiplex PCR was the method, and the copy in TCRdb shows in-frame clones only, minus some. In the table there are about 80,000 clones, 84% of which are singletons. The sample taken for sequencing was peripheral blood. The receptor was isolated from a man between 50 and 59 years old with acute or convalescent COVID-19. The genes are TRBV7-9 and TRBJ2-7; a weak D match, TRBD1 (6 bases). Here the CDR3 reads CASSSNPSGDEQYF. CDR3 coding DNA: TGTGCCAGCAGCTCAAACCCTTCAGGGGACGAGCAGTACTTC.